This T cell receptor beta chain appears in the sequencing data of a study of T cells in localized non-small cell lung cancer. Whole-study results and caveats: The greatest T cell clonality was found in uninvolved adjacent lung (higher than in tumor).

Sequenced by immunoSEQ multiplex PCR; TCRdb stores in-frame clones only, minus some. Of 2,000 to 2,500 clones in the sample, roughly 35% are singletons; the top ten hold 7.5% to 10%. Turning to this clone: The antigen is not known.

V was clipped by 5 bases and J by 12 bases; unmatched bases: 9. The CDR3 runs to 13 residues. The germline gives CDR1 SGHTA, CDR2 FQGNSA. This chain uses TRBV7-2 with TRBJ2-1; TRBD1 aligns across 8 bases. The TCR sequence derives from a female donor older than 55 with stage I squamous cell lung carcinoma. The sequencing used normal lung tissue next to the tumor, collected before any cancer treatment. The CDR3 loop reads CASSRGQGGVQFF. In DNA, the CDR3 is TGTGCCAGCAGCCGAGGACAGGGTGGCGTGCAGTTCTTC.